The 20 T cell receptor beta chains in this list originate from one sample, sequenced in a study of blood T cell repertoires in COVID-19. TCRdb keeps only in-frame clones here, not all; method: immunoSEQ multiplex PCR. Among 300,000 to 350,000 clones listed, around 90% were seen once. Sequences were obtained from peripheral blood. These receptors were obtained from a woman aged 40 to 50 with COVID-19, enrolled during active disease.

The chain couples TRBV3-1 (or the pseudogene TRBV3-2) to TRBJ2-2; 8 bases are a match to TRBD2. The CDR3 has 18 residues. V was pared by 1 base and J by 4 bases, with 11 bases of the junction left unmatched. Germline V gene sequence: CDR1 LGHDT, CDR2 YNNKEL (reference sequence). The DNA for the CDR3 is TGTGCCAGCAGCCAAGGTACGGGTAGCGGGATCTTCACCGGGGAGCTGTTTTTT. Translating it yields CASSQGTGSGIFTGELFF.

This clone appeared a single time. The genes are TRBV28 and TRBJ2-7; 8 bases align to TRBD2. The germline CDR1 and CDR2 sequences are MDHEN and SYDVKM. CDR3 size: 14 residues. Trimming cost V 6 bases and J 3 bases; bases outside gene matches: 7. DNA for the CDR3: TGTGCCAGCAGACGTAGCGGGACGTTCTACGAGCAGTACTTC. This translates into CASRRSGTFYEQYF.

The table lists this clone with a few counts. CDR3 coding DNA: TGTGCCAGCACCCCCGGAGGCCAGAATCAGCCCCAGCATTTT. The encoded protein is CASTPGGQNQPQHF. This chain links TRBV7-6 with TRBJ1-5, with D hard to call. The CDR3 has 14 amino acids. The ends were cut back, 7 bases at V and 4 bases at J, with 14 bases in the middle. Germline V gene data show CDR1 as SGHVS and CDR2 as FNYEAQ.

V gene TRBV28 combines with J gene TRBJ1-1; D is possibly TRBD1 (6 bases). Germline V gene lookup returns CDR1 MDHEN and CDR2 SYDVKM. Between the trimmed V and J ends, which lost 8 bases and 1 base, there was a span of 11 bases. This CDR3 has 13 residues. CDR3 DNA sequence: TGTGCCAGCGAACAGGGTCCGAACACTGAAGCTTTCTTT. Translated, it gives CASEQGPNTEAFF.

This clone was found a few times. The same CDR3 can be traced to other DNA sequences in this sample. CDR3 sequence: CASSRAGGSTDTQYF. Written as DNA, the CDR3 is TGTGCCAGCAGTCGAGCGGGAGGGAGCACAGATACGCAGTATTTT. The chain carries TRBV7-3 and TRBJ2-3, with TRBD2 matching over 10 bases. V dropped 6 bases and J dropped 0; count of bases not matched to a gene: 3. CDR1 and CDR2 (germline): SGHTA, FQGTGA. The length of the CDR3 is 15 residues.

The CDR3 sequence: CASSTSGDQPQHF. The CDR3 nucleotides are TGTGCCAGCAGCACCTCGGGGGATCAGCCCCAGCATTTT. This rearrangement joins TRBV7-2 to TRBJ1-5; weak D call: TRBD1 (5 bases). The CDR3 contains 13 residues. Trimming cost V 5 bases and J 5 bases, with 10 bases left between them. The germline V gene has CDR1 SGHTA and CDR2 FQGNSA. The full variable domain, in which reference TRBV7-2 and TRBJ1-5 provide the parts outside the CDR3, is GAGVSQSPSNKVTEKGKDVELRCDPISGHTALYWYRQSLGQGLEFLIYFQGNSAPDKSGLPSDRFSAERTGGSVSTLTIQRTQQEDSAVYLCASSTSGDQPQHFGDGTRLSIL.

The chain carries TRBV5-1 and TRBJ2-2; perhaps TRBD1 as D (5 bases). Germline CDR1 is SGHRS and CDR2 is YFSETQ. The CDR3 consists of 16 residues. Trimming shortened V by 0 bases and J by 1 base, and 10 bases separated the two germline ends. The CDR3 DNA is TGCGCCAGCAGCTTGGACCCTACAGGGAACACCGGGGAGCTGTTTTTT. Its translation: CASSLDPTGNTGELFF.

V is TRBV28 and J is TRBJ1-1, with D tentatively TRBD1 (5 bases). The CDR3 covers 14 residues. The V gene's germline CDR1 is MDHEN and CDR2 SYDVKM. The V gene lost 2 bases and the J gene lost 5 bases, with 12 bases spanning the gap. CDR3 coding DNA: TGTGCCAGCAGTTTAAGTGGGGCGCGGACTGAAGCTTTCTTT. Protein sequence: CASSLSGARTEAFF.

The gene calls are TRBV4-3 and TRBJ1-1; no definite D call. CDR3 length: 13 amino acids. Germline values: CDR1 LGHNA, CDR2 YSLEER. V lost 4 bases and J lost 1, with 7 bases in between. The CDR3 loop is CASSPDWNTEAFF. The CDR3 DNA is TGCGCCAGCAGCCCGGACTGGAACACTGAAGCTTTCTTT.

The chain is built from TRBV6-4 and TRBJ2-2; no clear D gene. Germline CDR1 MRHNA, CDR2 SNTAGT. This CDR3 region has 15 residues. Trimming stripped 2 bases from V and 4 bases from J, with 11 bases between. This CDR3 reads CASSDTGLGTGELFF. The CDR3 nucleotides are TGTGCCAGCAGTGACACTGGGCTGGGCACCGGGGAGCTGTTTTTT.

This chain uses TRBV5-1 with TRBJ2-4; D perhaps matches TRBD1 (6 bases). Germline CDR1 and CDR2: SGHRS and YFSETQ. There are 16 residues in the CDR3. V was shortened by 3 bases and J by 6 bases, with 19 bases between the two germline ends. The CDR3 spells CASSSPGHPGGNIQYF. CDR3 in DNA: TGCGCCAGCAGCTCTCCGGGACACCCCGGCGGAAACATTCAGTACTTC. The full variable domain, with the rest looked up from reference TRBV5-1 and TRBJ2-4, is KAGVTQTPRYLIKTRGQQVTLSCSPISGHRSVSWYQQTPGQGLQFLFEYFSETQRNKGNFPGRFSGRQFSNSRSEMNVSTLELGDSALYLCASSSPGHPGGNIQYFGAGTRLSVL.

The chain uses TRBV11-2 and TRBJ1-2; D uncertain. Looked up from germline, CDR1 is SGHAT and CDR2 is FQNNGV. The CDR3 runs 13 residues. Trimming removed 2 bases from V and 2 bases from J, with 6 bases in between. The CDR3 coding sequence is TGTGCCAGCAGCTTAACAGCAAACTATGGCTACACCTTC. Protein sequence: CASSLTANYGYTF.

The J gene is TRBJ2-2, the V gene TRBV27; the match to TRBD1 covers 12 bases. This CDR3 has 18 residues. The V gene end was trimmed by 6 bases and the J gene end by 9 bases; junction bases not matched to a gene: 17. Germline loops: CDR1 MNHEY, CDR2 SMNVEV (reference sequence). The CDR3 region is CASRPNSGTGGFRRELFF. As DNA, the CDR3 is TGTGCCAGCAGGCCCAATTCCGGGACAGGGGGCTTTCGCCGGGAGCTGTTTTTT.

This clone was picked up a small number of times. The chain employs TRBV7-3 and TRBJ1-1; D unresolved. The CDR3 contains 13 residues. V shed 5 bases and J shed 1 base, with 8 bases lying between them. Germline loops: CDR1 SGHTA, CDR2 FQGTGA. This CDR3 is CASSLHRNTEAFF. The CDR3 DNA sequence: TGTGCCAGCAGCCTACACAGGAACACTGAAGCTTTCTTT.

This chain joins TRBV7-8 and TRBJ2-7; the match to TRBD1 covers 9 bases. J was trimmed by 3 bases and V by 5 bases; bases with no gene match: 17. This CDR3 contains 18 residues. Germline values: CDR1 SGHVS, CDR2 FQNEAQ. The CDR3 DNA follows: TGTGCCAGCAGCAACCCGCTGACCGGGACAGGGTTACTCTACGAGCAGTACTTC. Translation: CASSNPLTGTGLLYEQYF.

V and J are TRBV3-1 (or the pseudogene TRBV3-2) and TRBJ2-5; TRBD1 is a possible D gene (5 bases). Trimming took 1 base from V and 4 from J, leaving 19 bases between them. Germline V CDR1 and CDR2: LGHDT, YNNKEL (reference sequence). This CDR3 is 17 amino acids long. This chain's CDR3 is CASSQGSGALGLETQYF. The DNA for the CDR3 is TGTGCCAGCAGCCAAGGGTCTGGGGCATTGGGGCTAGAGACCCAGTACTTC.

V usage is TRBV7-8 and J usage is TRBJ1-2; D uncertain. V gave up 4 bases and J gave up 4 bases, with 13 bases separating them. The CDR3 loop spans 14 amino acids. Germline V gene data show CDR1 as SGHVS and CDR2 as FQNEAQ. The CDR3 spells CASSSSREIYGYTF. The CDR3, as DNA: TGTGCCAGCAGCTCGAGTCGGGAGATCTATGGCTACACCTTC. Variable domain in full (rest from reference TRBV7-8 and TRBJ1-2): GAGVSQSPRYKVAKRGQDVALRCDPISGHVSLFWYQQALGQGPEFLTYFQNEAQLDKSGLPSDRFFAERPEGSVSTLKIQRTQQEDSAVYLCASSSSREIYGYTFGSGTRLTVV.

The chain couples TRBV5-1 to TRBJ1-1, with 10 bases aligning to TRBD1. The V gene end was trimmed by 4 bases and the J gene end by 4 bases; junction bases not matched to a gene: 4. CDR1 and CDR2 from the germline V gene are SGHRS and YFSETQ. The CDR3 runs 14 residues. The CDR3 spells CASSPDRGSTEAFF. The CDR3, as DNA: TGCGCCAGCAGCCCGGACAGGGGGAGCACTGAAGCTTTCTTT.

The V and J genes are TRBV7-3 and TRBJ1-5; no clear D gene. V gave up 5 bases and J gave up 2 bases, with 7 bases separating them. The CDR3 runs 13 residues. The germline gives CDR1 SGHTA, CDR2 FQGTGA. CDR3 in DNA: TGTGCCAGCAGCCCCGGTGGCAATCAGCCCCAGCATTTT. It specifies CASSPGGNQPQHF.

This clone was counted between two and nine times. The chain has TRBV14 and TRBJ1-6; no clear D gene. This CDR3 region has 12 residues. Between the trimmed V and J ends, which lost 6 bases and 4 bases, there was a span of 4 bases. The germline gives CDR1 SGHDN, CDR2 FVKESK. The CDR3 sequence: CASSLYNSPLHF. The CDR3 DNA reads as TGTGCCAGCAGTCTTTATAATTCACCCCTCCACTTT.